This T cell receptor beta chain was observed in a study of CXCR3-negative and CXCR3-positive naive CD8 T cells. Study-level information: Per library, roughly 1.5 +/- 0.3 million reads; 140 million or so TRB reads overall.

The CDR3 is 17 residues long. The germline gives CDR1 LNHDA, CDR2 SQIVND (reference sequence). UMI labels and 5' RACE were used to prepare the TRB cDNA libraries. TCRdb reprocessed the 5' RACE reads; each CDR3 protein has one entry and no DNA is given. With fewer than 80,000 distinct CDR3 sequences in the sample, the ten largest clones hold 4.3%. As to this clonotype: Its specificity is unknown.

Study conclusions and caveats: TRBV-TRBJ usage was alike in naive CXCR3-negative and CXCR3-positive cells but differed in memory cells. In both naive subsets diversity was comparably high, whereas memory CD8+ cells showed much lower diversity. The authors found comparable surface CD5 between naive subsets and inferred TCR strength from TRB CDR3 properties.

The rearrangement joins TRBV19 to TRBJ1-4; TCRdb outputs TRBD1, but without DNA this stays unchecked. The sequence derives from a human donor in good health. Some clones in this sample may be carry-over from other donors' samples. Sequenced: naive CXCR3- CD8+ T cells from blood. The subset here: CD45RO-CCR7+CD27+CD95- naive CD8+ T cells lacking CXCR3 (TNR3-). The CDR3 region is CASSHRQGDATNEKLFF.